This T cell receptor beta chain was retrieved from a study of T-cell reconstitution after alpha-beta-depleted transplantation in children. The germline V gene encodes CDR1 SGHTA and CDR2 FQGNSA. V dropped 7 bases and J dropped 5 bases, with 17 bases sitting between them. The CDR3 sequence is 14 residues long. TCRbeta library preparation incorporated unique molecular identifiers. TCRdb re-derived calls from the PCR reads in MiXCR, one entry per CDR3 protein. The sample shows roughly 500,000 distinct CDR3 sequences, about 33% of them seen only once. This sample comprised PBMCs from the stem cell graft donor, obtained from the stem cell graft. The chain links TRBV7-2 to TRBJ1-1; D is uncertain. The receptor was derived from a human donor who donated a stem cell graft to a child with aplastic anemia. The CDR3 bases are TGTGCCAGCATTATGGATCGAGGGAGGACTGAAGCTTTCTTT. This codes for CASIMDRGRTEAFF.